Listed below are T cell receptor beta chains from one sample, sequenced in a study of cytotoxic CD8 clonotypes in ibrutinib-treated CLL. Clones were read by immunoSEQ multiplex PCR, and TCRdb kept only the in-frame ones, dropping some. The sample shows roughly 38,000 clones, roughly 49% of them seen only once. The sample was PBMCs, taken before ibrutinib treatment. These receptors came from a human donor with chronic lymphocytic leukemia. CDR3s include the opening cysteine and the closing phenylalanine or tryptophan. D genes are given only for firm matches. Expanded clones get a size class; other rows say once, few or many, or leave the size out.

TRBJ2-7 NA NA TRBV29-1 TGCAGCGTTGAAGATCGATGGCGAGGCGAGCAGTACTTC CSVEDRWRGEQYF
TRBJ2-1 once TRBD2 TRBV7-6 TGTGCCAGCAGCTCGACTAGCGGGGACAATGAGCAGTTCTTC CASSSTSGDNEQFF
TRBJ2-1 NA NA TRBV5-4 TGTGCCAGCAGCTTTGGATTTAGCTCCTACAATGAGCAGTTCTTC CASSFGFSSYNEQFF
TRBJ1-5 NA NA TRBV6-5 TGTGCCAGCAGTCCACTCGACAGGCGGTTTCAGCCCCAGCATTTT CASSPLDRRFQPQHF
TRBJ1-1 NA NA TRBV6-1 TGTGCCAGCAGTGAAGCTGGGGGGGGTGAAGCTTTCTTT CASSEAGGGEAFF
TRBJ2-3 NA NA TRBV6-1 TGTGCCAGCAGTGAATGGTTTGGGGCCGGAGCTAGCACAGATACGCAGTATTTT CASSEWFGAGASTDTQYF
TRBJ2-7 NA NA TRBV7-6 TGTGCCAGCAGCTTACAGGGGAACGAGCAGTACTTC CASSLQGNEQYF
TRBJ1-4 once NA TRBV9 TGTGCCAGCAGTCGGGGGACACTTCCAACTAATGAAAAACTGTTTTTT CASSRGTLPTNEKLFF
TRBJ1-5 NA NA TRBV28 TGTGCCAGCAGTTTATCCACGGGACGGGACAATCAGCCCCAGCATTTT CASSLSTGRDNQPQHF
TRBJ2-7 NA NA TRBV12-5 TGTGCTAGTGGCACAGGGTTCTTCTACGAGCAGTACTTC CASGTGFFYEQYF
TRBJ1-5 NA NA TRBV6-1 NA CASILDRAAQPQHF
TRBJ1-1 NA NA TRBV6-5 TGTGCCAGCAGTTATACCGGGGGGCCCAAGAACACTGAAGCTTTCTTT CASSYTGGPKNTEAFF
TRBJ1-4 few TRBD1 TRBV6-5 TGTGCCAGCAGGGCGGGACAGACAACTAATGAAAAACTGTTTTTT CASRAGQTTNEKLFF
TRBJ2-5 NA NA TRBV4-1 TGCGCCAGCAGCCCCTGGGGCCAGCTCACCCAAGAGACCCAGTACTTC CASSPWGQLTQETQYF
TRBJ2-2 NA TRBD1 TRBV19 TGTGCCAGTAGTATTACCTCAGGGGGAACTGGGGAGCTGTTTTTT CASSITSGGTGELFF
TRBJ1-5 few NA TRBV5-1 TGCGCCAGCAGCTTGGAGGCAGGCGGGAGCAATCAGCCCCAGCATTTT CASSLEAGGSNQPQHF
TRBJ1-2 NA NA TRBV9 TGTGCCAGCAGCCCCTTGGGCGGGGCCTATGGCTACACCTTC CASSPLGGAYGYTF
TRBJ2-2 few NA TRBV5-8 TGTGCCAGCAGCCCCACCTGGGTGACCGGGGAGCTGTTTTTT CASSPTWVTGELFF
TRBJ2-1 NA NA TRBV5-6 TGTGCCGGAAGCCAGCGGTGGAGCTCCTACAATGAGCAGTTCTTC CAGSQRWSSYNEQFF
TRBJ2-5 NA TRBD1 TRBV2 TGTGCCAGCAGTTGGGACAGGGGAGAGACCCAGTACTTC CASSWDRGETQYF
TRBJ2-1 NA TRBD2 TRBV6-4 TGTGCCAGCAGTGACGCGGGGGGGCCCGGCAATGAGCAGTTCTTC CASSDAGGPGNEQFF
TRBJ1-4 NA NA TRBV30 TGTGCCTGGAGTGTCCGGGGACGTGAAAAACTGTTTTTT CAWSVRGREKLFF
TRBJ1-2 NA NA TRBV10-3 TGTGCCATCAGTGTTTCCGGAGGACCTCCCGGGAGCTATGGCTACACCTTC CAISVSGGPPGSYGYTF
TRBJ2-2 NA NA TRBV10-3 TGTGCCATCAGTGATGGGCTAAGCACCGGGGAGCTGTTTTTT CAISDGLSTGELFF
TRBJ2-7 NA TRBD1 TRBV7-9 TGTGCCAGCAGCTTAAGAGGGACAGGCAGGCGCGAGCAGTACTTC CASSLRGTGRREQYF
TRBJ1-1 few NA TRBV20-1 TGCAGTGCTAGAGATACGGGCCCGGCTTTCTTT CSARDTGPAFF
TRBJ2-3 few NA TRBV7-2 TGTGCCAGCAGCCCCTCGGGGGCAGATACGCAGTATTTT CASSPSGADTQYF
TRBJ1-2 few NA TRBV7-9 TGTGCCAGCAGCTTAATTACGACAGGCGGGGAGGGCTACACCTTC CASSLITTGGEGYTF
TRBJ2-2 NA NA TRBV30 TGTGCCTGGAGGGTCGAGCGAGGGACCGGGGAGCTGTTTTTT CAWRVERGTGELFF
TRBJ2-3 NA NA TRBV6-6 TGTGCCAGCAGTTACGGAACAGAAGCAGATACGCAGTATTTT CASSYGTEADTQYF
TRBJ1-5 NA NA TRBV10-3 TGTGCCATCAGTGAGGGGATCGGCAGGCCCAACAATCAGCCCCAGCATTTT CAISEGIGRPNNQPQHF
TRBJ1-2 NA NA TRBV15 TGTGCCACCAGCAGAGACGAGGGCCACGACTATGGCTACACCTTC CATSRDEGHDYGYTF
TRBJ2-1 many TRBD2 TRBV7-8 TGTGCCAGCAGCTTATTGAGGCACGGCGGGGGGCGCCTTGATGAGCAGTTCTTC CASSLLRHGGGRLDEQFF
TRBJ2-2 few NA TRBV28 TGTGCCAGCAGTTTCGCCACCGGGGAGCTGTTTTTT CASSFATGELFF
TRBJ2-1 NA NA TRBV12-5 TGTGCTAGTGGTTGGGATTCCTACAATGAGCAGTTCTTC CASGWDSYNEQFF
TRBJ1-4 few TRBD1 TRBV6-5 TGTGCCAGCAGTCGGGGACAGGGAGGACGTGGACTGTTTTTT CASSRGQGGRGLFF
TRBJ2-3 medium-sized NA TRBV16 TGTGCCAGCAGCCACCCTTCCGGGGCAGATACGCAGTATTTT CASSHPSGADTQYF
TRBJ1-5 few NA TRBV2 TGTGCCAGCAAGAGCGACGGGGGCAGTCAGCCCCAGCATTTT CASKSDGGSQPQHF
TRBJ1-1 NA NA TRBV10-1 TGCGCCAGCAGTGTTAACAGAGACACTGAAGCTTTCTTT CASSVNRDTEAFF
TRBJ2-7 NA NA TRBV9 TGTGCCAGCAGCGTAGTACCAACAGGGAAGGACGAGCAGTACTTC CASSVVPTGKDEQYF
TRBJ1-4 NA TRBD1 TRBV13 TGTGCCAGCAGCCTACTACAGGGGAACGAAAAACTGTTTTTT CASSLLQGNEKLFF
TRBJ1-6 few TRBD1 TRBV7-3 TGTGCCAGCAGCTTAAAAGGGGGCTCTTCATCACCCCTCCACTTT CASSLKGGSSSPLHF
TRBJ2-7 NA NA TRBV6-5 TGTGCCAGCAGTCCCCAGAGGACAAATCCCTACGAGCAGTACTTC CASSPQRTNPYEQYF
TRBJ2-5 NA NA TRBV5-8 TGTGCCAGCAGCTTCGGGGCGGGGATGGGGCAAGAGACCCAGTACTTC CASSFGAGMGQETQYF
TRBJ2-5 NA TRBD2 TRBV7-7 TGTGCTAGCAGCTTAGGCGGTAGCGGGGGCCTCCAAGAGACCCAGTACTTC CASSLGGSGGLQETQYF
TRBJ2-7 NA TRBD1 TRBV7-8 TGTGCCAGCAGCTTGGGGACAGGACTTTACGAGCAGTACTTC CASSLGTGLYEQYF
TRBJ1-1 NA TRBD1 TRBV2 TGTGCCAGCAGTCCCAGGACAGGGATCACTGAAGCTTTCTTT CASSPRTGITEAFF